These 18 T cell receptor beta chains originate from one sample sequenced in a study of a mutant IDH1 vaccine in newly diagnosed glioma. Using immunoSEQ multiplex PCR, the repertoire was profiled, and TCRdb retains in-frame clones only, with some absent. The data hold tens of thousands of clones, with roughly 79% observed a single time. The time point here: week 5, during vaccination. The study gave 300 ug of mutant IDH1 20-mer peptide per vaccine dose, with topical imiquimod. These receptors lack a known antigen. The sample in question was PBMCs, obtained from a glioma patient whose treatment included an IDH1 peptide vaccine. All receptors derive from a man in his fifties with glioma.

The chain employs TRBV7-9 and TRBJ1-2; perhaps TRBD1 as D (5 bases). Germline CDR1 reads SEHNR; CDR2 reads FQNEAQ (reference sequence). The CDR3 consists of 13 residues. V was shortened by 1 base and J by 7 bases, with 10 bases between the two germline ends. CDR3 DNA: TGTGCCAGCAGCTTAGAGGGGATCGCTGGCTACACCTTC. It translates to CASSLEGIAGYTF.

The genes are TRBV9 and TRBJ2-2; D is undetermined. The CDR3 totals 13 residues. Germline-derived CDR1 and CDR2 are SGDLS and YYNGEE. Trimming left V 0 bases short and J 9 bases short, with 9 bases between. The CDR3 region is CASSVGSGRELFF. In DNA form, the CDR3 reads TGTGCCAGCAGCGTAGGGTCGGGCCGGGAGCTGTTTTTT.

The chain links TRBV7-9 to TRBJ2-5, with D perhaps TRBD2 (7 bases). The CDR3 has 14 residues. V lost 2 bases and J 4 bases, leaving 11 bases between the germline ends. CDR1 is SEHNR, CDR2 FQNEAQ, per germline (reference sequence). The CDR3 nucleotides read TGTGCCAGCAGCTTACAGGGAGGGGGAGAGACCCAGTACTTC. This gives the protein CASSLQGGGETQYF.

This chain uses TRBV7-9 with TRBJ1-5; perhaps TRBD1 as D (6 bases). The CDR3 has 15 amino acids. Per the germline V gene, CDR1 is SEHNR and CDR2 is FQNEAQ (reference sequence). Trimming left V 3 bases short and J 2 bases short, with 11 bases between. Here the CDR3 DNA reads TGTGCCAGCAGCTTCGCGGGGGCTGGCAATCAGCCCCAGCATTTT. Protein product: CASSFAGAGNQPQHF.

The chain joins TRBV4-1 to TRBJ2-3, with D unclear. The CDR3 is made up of 21 amino acids. CDR1 is MGHRA, CDR2 YSYEKL, per germline. The germline V and J ends were trimmed by 4 bases and 0 bases, with 29 bases remaining between them. The CDR3 region is CASSRQFPSGLRKSSTDTQYF. The CDR3 coding sequence is TGCGCCAGCAGCCGACAATTTCCCTCGGGTTTGAGGAAGTCTAGCACAGATACGCAGTATTTT.

The rearrangement joins TRBV2 to TRBJ1-2; a possible D gene is TRBD1 (6 bases). CDR1 is SNHLY and CDR2 is FYNNEI in the germline V gene. This CDR3 spans 15 amino acids. With 6 bases removed from V and 4 bases from J, the gap between germline ends came to 18 bases. CDR3 sequence reads: CASREGRGGGYGYTF. As DNA, the CDR3 is TGTGCCAGCAGGGAGGGCAGGGGAGGTGGCTATGGCTACACCTTC.

The rearrangement joins TRBV6-6 to TRBJ1-1, with unresolved D. This CDR3 has 14 residues. Trimming removed 7 bases from V and 5 bases from J, with 17 bases in between. Germline V gives CDR1 MNHNY, CDR2 SVGAGI (reference sequence). The CDR3 is CASISATMVTEAFF. The DNA for the CDR3 is TGTGCCAGCATTTCGGCGACAATGGTAACTGAAGCTTTCTTT.

This sequence joins TRBV7-8 and TRBJ1-5, with no clear D. Trimming cost V 1 base and J 7 bases, with 11 bases left between them. Germline CDR1 and CDR2: SGHVS and FQNEAQ. The CDR3 consists of 14 residues. The CDR3 spells CASSLGFSWQPQHF. The CDR3 DNA reads TGTGCCAGCAGCTTAGGGTTTTCTTGGCAGCCCCAGCATTTT. Full variable domain (outside the CDR3, taken from reference TRBV7-8 and TRBJ1-5): GAGVSQSPRYKVAKRGQDVALRCDPISGHVSLFWYQQALGQGPEFLTYFQNEAQLDKSGLPSDRFFAERPEGSVSTLKIQRTQQEDSAVYLCASSLGFSWQPQHFGDGTRLSIL.

This rearrangement joins TRBV2 to TRBJ2-3, with TRBD2 matching over 8 bases. Germline CDR1 is SNHLY and CDR2 is FYNNEI. This CDR3 comprises 13 residues. V lost 7 bases to trimming and J lost 5 bases; unmatched junction nucleotides: 5. Here the CDR3 DNA reads TGTGCCAGCACACTAGCGGCCTTAGATACGCAGTATTTT. It encodes CASTLAALDTQYF.

This chain uses TRBV4-3 with TRBJ2-7, with D possibly matching TRBD2 (5 bases). Germline values: CDR1 LGHNA, CDR2 YSLEER. V was shortened by 4 bases and J by 3 bases, with 13 bases between the two germline ends. CDR3 length: 14 amino acids. The DNA of the CDR3 is TGCGCCAGCAGCCTAAACCGGGAACACTACGAGCAGTACTTC. As protein: CASSLNREHYEQYF.

The chain uses TRBV5-4 and TRBJ2-1; the match to TRBD2 covers 8 bases. The V segment lost 7 bases and the J segment 13 bases; nucleotides outside the gene matches: 7. The germline CDR1 and CDR2 sequences are SGHNT and YYREEE (reference sequence). The length of the CDR3 is 11 residues. This CDR3 reads CASQRAGEQFF. CDR3 DNA sequence: TGTGCCAGCCAAAGAGCGGGAGAACAGTTCTTC.

V gene TRBV4-1 combines with J gene TRBJ1-1; D remains ambiguous. The CDR3 is made up of 14 amino acids. Germline V lookup: CDR1 MGHRA, CDR2 YSYEKL. The V and J ends lost 4 bases and 0 bases respectively, with 9 bases between them. CDR3 sequence: CASSPSPLNTEAFF. In DNA form, the CDR3 reads TGCGCCAGCAGCCCATCCCCACTGAACACTGAAGCTTTCTTT.

The genes are TRBV2 and TRBJ2-2; possibly TRBD1 for D (5 bases). V lost 5 bases and J lost 2, with 12 bases in between. The CDR3 has 15 residues. Germline CDR1 reads SNHLY; CDR2 reads FYNNEI. The CDR3 bases are TGTGCCAGCAGTCCTCAGGGTACCAACACCGGGGAGCTGTTTTTT. This codes for CASSPQGTNTGELFF.

V and J are TRBV27 and TRBJ2-1; TRBD2 matches at 10 bases. Germline V lookup: CDR1 MNHEY, CDR2 SMNVEV (reference sequence). The CDR3 is 17 amino acids. V lost 7 bases, J lost 4 bases, and 13 bases stayed unmatched. CDR3 sequence: CASTPRGSGRRYNEQFF. The CDR3 coding sequence is TGTGCCAGCACCCCCCGGGGTAGCGGGAGGCGGTACAATGAGCAGTTCTTC.

The V and J genes are TRBV4-2 and TRBJ1-2; D might be TRBD1 (5 bases). The CDR3 is made up of 15 amino acids. Germline V gene data show CDR1 as LGHNA and CDR2 as YNFKEQ. The ends were cut back, 2 bases at V and 4 bases at J, with 14 bases in the middle. This chain's CDR3 is CASSQTLTQGYGYTF. The DNA of the CDR3 is TGTGCCAGCAGCCAAACCCTGACTCAGGGCTATGGCTACACCTTC.

The chain couples TRBV13 to TRBJ1-1; 9 bases agree with TRBD1. Germline V gene sequence: CDR1 PRHDT, CDR2 FYEKMQ (reference sequence). The CDR3 runs to 13 residues. Trimming cost V 8 bases and J 1 base; bases outside gene matches: 2. This chain's CDR3 is CASLQGANTEAFF. DNA for the CDR3: TGTGCCAGCTTACAGGGGGCGAACACTGAAGCTTTCTTT.

The chain couples TRBV15 to TRBJ2-2, with TRBD1 matching 9 bases. V was clipped by 0 bases and J by 9 bases; unmatched bases: 20. CDR1 LNHNV and CDR2 YYDKDF come from the germline V gene (reference sequence). The CDR3 spans 20 residues. CDR3 sequence: CATSREVWRLGQGRSRELFF. The CDR3 nucleotides read TGTGCCACCAGCAGAGAGGTTTGGCGTTTAGGACAGGGGCGAAGCCGGGAGCTGTTTTTT.

The chain links TRBV2 to TRBJ2-5; D is tentatively TRBD1 or TRBD2 (5 bases each). Trimming shortened V by 4 bases and J by 0 bases, and 6 bases separated the two germline ends. CDR3 length equals 13 residues. CDR1 is SNHLY, CDR2 FYNNEI, per germline. CDR3: CASSGDHQETQYF. CDR3 DNA: TGTGCCAGCAGTGGGGACCACCAAGAGACCCAGTACTTC.